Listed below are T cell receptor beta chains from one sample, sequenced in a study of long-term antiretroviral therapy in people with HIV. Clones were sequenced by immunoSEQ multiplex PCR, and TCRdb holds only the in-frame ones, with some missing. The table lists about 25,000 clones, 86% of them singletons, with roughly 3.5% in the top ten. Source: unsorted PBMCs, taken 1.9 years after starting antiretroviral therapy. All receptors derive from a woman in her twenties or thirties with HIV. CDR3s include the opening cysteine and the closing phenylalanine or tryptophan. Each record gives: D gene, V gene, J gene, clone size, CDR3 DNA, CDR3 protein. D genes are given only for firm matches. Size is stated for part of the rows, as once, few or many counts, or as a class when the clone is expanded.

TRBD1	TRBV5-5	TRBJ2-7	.	TGTGCCAGCAGCATGACAGGGGTCTACGAGCAGTACTTC	CASSMTGVYEQYF
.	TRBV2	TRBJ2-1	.	TGTGCCAGCAACAGACCCGATGAGCAGTTCTTC	CASNRPDEQFF
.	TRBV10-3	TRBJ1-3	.	TGTGCCATCAGTGAGACAGGGCCTTTCTCTGGAAACACCATATATTTT	CAISETGPFSGNTIYF
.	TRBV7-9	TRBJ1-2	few	TGTGCCAGCAGCTTCTTGTCGAGGGATGGCTACACCTTC	CASSFLSRDGYTF
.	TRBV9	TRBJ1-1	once	TGTGCCAGCAGCGTCACGGAACGAACAGGAGAAGCTTTCTTT	CASSVTERTGEAFF
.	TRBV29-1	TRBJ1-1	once	TGCAGCGTTGTAGTTCGGACTGAAGCTTTCTTT	CSVVVRTEAFF
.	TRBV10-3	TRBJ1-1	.	TGTGCCATCATGGGCGACAGCGATGAAGCTTTCTTT	CAIMGDSDEAFF
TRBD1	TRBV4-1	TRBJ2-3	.	TGCGCCAGCAGCCCCGACAGGGTCCATGCAGATACGCAGTATTTT	CASSPDRVHADTQYF
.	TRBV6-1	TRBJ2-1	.	TGTGCCAGCAGAACCGGTCTCCGACGCAATGAGCAGTTCTTC	CASRTGLRRNEQFF
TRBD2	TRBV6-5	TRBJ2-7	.	TGTGCCAGCAGTTACAAGGCCTTGTATACCGGGGGGGAGCAGTACTTC	CASSYKALYTGGEQYF
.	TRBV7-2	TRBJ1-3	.	TGTGCCAGCAGCTTGGGACGGACCTCTGGAAACACCATATATTTT	CASSLGRTSGNTIYF
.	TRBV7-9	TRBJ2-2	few	TGTGCCAGCAGCTTATCCGGACAGTTAACCGGGGAGCTGTTTTTT	CASSLSGQLTGELFF
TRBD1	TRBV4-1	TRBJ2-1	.	TGCGCCAGCAGCCAAGCCGACAGGGACAATGAGCAGTTCTTC	CASSQADRDNEQFF
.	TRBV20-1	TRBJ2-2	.	TGCAGTGCCGGTGTCGGGGAGCTGTTTTTT	CSAGVGELFF
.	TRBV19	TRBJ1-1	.	TGTGCCAGTAGTATCCCCGGACAGACGAACACTGAAGCTTTCTTT	CASSIPGQTNTEAFF
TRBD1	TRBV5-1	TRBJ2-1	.	TGCGCCAGCAGCTCAGGACAGGCGATCTACAATGAGCAGTTCTTC	CASSSGQAIYNEQFF
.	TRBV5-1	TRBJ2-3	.	TGCGCCAGCAGCTTGGTTGGACGGGATGCAGATACGCAGTATTTT	CASSLVGRDADTQYF